One sample yielded the 2 T cell receptor beta chains listed below, sequenced in a study of neurological immune-mediated disorders. TCRdb re-analysed the 5' RACE reads in MiXCR, keeping a single row per CDR3 protein. The sample holds 110,000 or so distinct CDR3 sequences, about 3.4% seen once. The source material was PBMCs. The receptors stem from a young woman with multiple sclerosis.

This clonotype was recorded many times. The chain links TRBV12-3 or TRBV12-4 to TRBJ1-1; D is possibly TRBD1 (5 bases). The length of the CDR3 is 12 residues. Trimming took off 3 bases at V and 7 bases at J, with 9 bases between the two ends. The CDR3 loop reads CASSLGPDEAFF. The CDR3 DNA is TGTGCCAGCAGTTTGGGGCCGGATGAAGCTTTCTTT.

This clonotype came up many times. This chain connects TRBV27 to TRBJ2-7; 7 positions match TRBD2. The germline V gene encodes CDR1 MNHEY and CDR2 SMNVEV (reference sequence). The length of the CDR3 is 13 residues. The ends lost 3 bases at V and 5 bases at J; junction bases unmatched: 4. The CDR3, as DNA: TGTGCCAGCAGTTTGTGGGGGGGGGACGAGCAGTACTTC. It specifies CASSLWGGDEQYF.